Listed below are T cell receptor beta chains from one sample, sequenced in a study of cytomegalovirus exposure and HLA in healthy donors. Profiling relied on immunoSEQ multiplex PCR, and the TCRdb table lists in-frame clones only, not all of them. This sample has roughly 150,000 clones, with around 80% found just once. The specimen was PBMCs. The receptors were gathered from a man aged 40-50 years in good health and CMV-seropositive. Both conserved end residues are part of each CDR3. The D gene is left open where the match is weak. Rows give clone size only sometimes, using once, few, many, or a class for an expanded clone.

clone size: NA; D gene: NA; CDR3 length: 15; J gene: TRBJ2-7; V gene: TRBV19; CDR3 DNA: TGTGCCAGTAGTCCGTCCGGGGACATCCTCTACGAGCAGTACTTC; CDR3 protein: CASSPSGDILYEQYF
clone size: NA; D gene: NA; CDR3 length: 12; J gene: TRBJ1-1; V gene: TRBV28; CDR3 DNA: TGTGCCAGTAAGGGGTTGCACACTGAAGCTTTCTTT; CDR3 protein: CASKGLHTEAFF
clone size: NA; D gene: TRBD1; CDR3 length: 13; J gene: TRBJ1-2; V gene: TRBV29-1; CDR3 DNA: TGCAGCGCCGCGACAGGGGTAGGCTATGGCTACACCTTC; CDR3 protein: CSAATGVGYGYTF
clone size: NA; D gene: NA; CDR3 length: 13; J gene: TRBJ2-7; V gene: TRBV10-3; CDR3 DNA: TGTGCCAGTCAGGGGCGTCCCACTTACGAGCAGTGCTTC; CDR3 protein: CASQGRPTYEQCF
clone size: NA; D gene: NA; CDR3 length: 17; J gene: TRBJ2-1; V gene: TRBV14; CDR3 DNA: TGTGCCAGCAGCCACCCAACGGGGAGTGTCTATTTCGATGAGCAGTTCTTC; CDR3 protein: CASSHPTGSVYFDEQFF
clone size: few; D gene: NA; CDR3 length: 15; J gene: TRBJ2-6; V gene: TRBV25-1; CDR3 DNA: TGTGCCAGCAGTGAAGGGTCAGGCCTGTTCGGCGTCCTGACTTTC; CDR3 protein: CASSEGSGLFGVLTF
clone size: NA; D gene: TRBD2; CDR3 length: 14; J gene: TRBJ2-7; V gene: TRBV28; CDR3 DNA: TGTGCCAGCGGGGGGGCGGGAGGCGGGTACGAGCAGTACTTC; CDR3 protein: CASGGAGGGYEQYF
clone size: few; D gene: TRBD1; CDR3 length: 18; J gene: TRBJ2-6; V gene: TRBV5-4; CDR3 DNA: TGTGCCAGCAGCCCTTCGACAGGGCTTACCTCTGGGGCCAACGTCCTGACTTTC; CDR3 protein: CASSPSTGLTSGANVLTF
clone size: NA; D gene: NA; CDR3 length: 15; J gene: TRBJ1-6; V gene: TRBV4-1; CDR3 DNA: TGCGCCAGCAGCCAAGAAGGAGGGCATAATTCACCCCTCCACTTT; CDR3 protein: CASSQEGGHNSPLHF
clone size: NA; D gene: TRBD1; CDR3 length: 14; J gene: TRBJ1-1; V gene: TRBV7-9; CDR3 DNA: TGTGCCAGCAGCTCCGACAGGGCCGACACTGAAGCTTTCTTT; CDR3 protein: CASSSDRADTEAFF
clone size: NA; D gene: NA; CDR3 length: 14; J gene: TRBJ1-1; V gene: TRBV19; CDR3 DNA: TGTGCCAGTAGTTGGGGACACACCACAATTGAAGCTTTCTTT; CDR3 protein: CASSWGHTTIEAFF
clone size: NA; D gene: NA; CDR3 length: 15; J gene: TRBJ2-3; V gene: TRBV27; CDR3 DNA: TGTGCCAGCAGTTTGGGGACTGGCTACCCAGATACGCAGTATTTT; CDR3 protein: CASSLGTGYPDTQYF
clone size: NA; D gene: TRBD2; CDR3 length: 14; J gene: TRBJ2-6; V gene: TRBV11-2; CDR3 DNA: TGTGCCAGCAGCCCCCCCGCGGGGGTTAACGTCCTGACTTTC; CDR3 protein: CASSPPAGVNVLTF
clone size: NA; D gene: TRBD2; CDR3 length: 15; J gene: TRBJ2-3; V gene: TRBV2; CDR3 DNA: TGTGCCAGCAGTGCTGGACTAGCCCCCACAGATACGCAGTATTTT; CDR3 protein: CASSAGLAPTDTQYF
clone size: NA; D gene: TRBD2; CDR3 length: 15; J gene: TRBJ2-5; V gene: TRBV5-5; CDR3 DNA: TGTGCCAGCAGCTTGGGACTAGCGGGAGGAGAGACCCAGTACTTC; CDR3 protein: CASSLGLAGGETQYF
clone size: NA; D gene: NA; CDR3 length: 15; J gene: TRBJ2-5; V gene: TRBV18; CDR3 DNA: TGTGCCAGCTCACCGCGGCTAGTGGGCCAAGAGACCCAGTACTTC; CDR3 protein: CASSPRLVGQETQYF